These 13 T cell receptor beta chains were sequenced from one sample in a study of tumor-infiltrating lymphocytes in primary liver carcinoma. TCR beta cDNA came from approximately 0.55 ug total RNA, primed with a constant-region primer. ARM-PCR, slightly modified, supplied the TCR beta libraries through three nested multiplex PCR rounds. Running roughly 10 cycles apiece, the first two PCR rounds relied on TRBV1-TRBV30 forward primers together with a C-beta reverse primer. TCRdb called the multiplex PCR reads again in MiXCR, with one record for every CDR3 protein. The profile shows 95,000 to 150,000 distinct CDR3 sequences, about 68% of them singletons. Both RNA and DNA were isolated together from 20-30 mg of bulk tissue that had not been sorted. The sequenced material came from liver tumor tissue from sampling region 1. Indicated subset: tumor region T1, superior pole. These receptors all come from a woman between 55 and 75 years old with primary liver carcinoma and hepatitis B virus infection.

With regard to this clonotype: A read error may explain this, as a much larger clone is one base away. The chain joins TRBV10-3 to TRBJ1-6; D not resolved. Germline assignment: CDR1 ENHRY and CDR2 SYGVKD. V lost 3 bases, J lost 2 bases, and 8 bases lay in between. The CDR3 runs 15 residues. This CDR3 reads CAISERSPYNSPLHF. The CDR3 DNA sequence: TGTGCCATCAGTGAACGGAGCCCCTATAATTCACCCCTCCACTTT.

Concerning this clonotype itself: The conserved closing phenylalanine or tryptophan is absent in this CDR3, likely reflecting a read error. CDR3 sequence (DNA): TGCGCCAGCAGTGCGACAGGGACGCGGAACACTGAAGCTTTCTTA. It encodes CASSATGTRNTEAFL. The chain uses TRBV10-1 and TRBJ1-1; 7 positions agree with TRBD1. The CDR3 spans 15 residues. V dropped 4 bases and J dropped 1; count of bases not matched to a gene: 6. CDR1 is WNHNN and CDR2 is SYGVQD in the germline V gene (reference sequence).

This chain uses TRBV19 with TRBJ1-1; D is undetermined. CDR3 length: 15 residues. Looked up from germline, CDR1 is LNHDA and CDR2 is SQIVND (reference sequence). Trimming took 7 bases from V and 1 from J, leaving 16 bases between them. The CDR3 DNA reads TGTGCCAGTACCCTAGGCACAGCTCAGAACACTGAAGCTTTCTTT. This sequence encodes CASTLGTAQNTEAFF.

A word on this clonotype: Possible read error: a much larger clone is one base away. The V and J genes are TRBV4-1 and TRBJ2-2, with D possibly TRBD1 on 5 matching bases. Per the germline V gene, CDR1 is MGHRA and CDR2 is YSYEKL. The CDR3 spans 15 residues. CDR3 region: CASSHGHRNAGELFF. The CDR3 DNA is TGCGCCAGCAGCCATGGGCACAGGAACGCCGGGGAGCTGTTTTTT.

This clonotype was recorded a few times. This chain uses TRBV7-9 with TRBJ1-5, with 7 nucleotides matching TRBD1. Germline lookup yields CDR1 SEHNR and CDR2 FQNEAQ (reference sequence). This CDR3 spans 15 amino acids. Trimming removed 5 bases from V and 1 base from J; junction bases left unmatched: 5. DNA of the CDR3: TGTGCCAGCAGCGGCCCGACAGGGAGCAATCAGCCCCAGCATTTT. It translates to CASSGPTGSNQPQHF.

In its sample, this clonotype was seen a few times. This likely comes from a read error, as the CDR3 has no conserved phenylalanine or tryptophan at its end. The rearrangement joins TRBV11-2 to TRBJ2-7; D remains ambiguous. The germline V gene encodes CDR1 SGHAT and CDR2 FQNNGV. The CDR3 length is 14 residues. The V and J ends lost 2 bases and 3 bases respectively, with 11 bases between them. DNA of the CDR3: TGTGCCAGCAGCTTAAGGGCCGGCGTCTACGAGCAGTACCTC. It encodes CASSLRAGVYEQYL.

A word on this clonotype: The conserved closing phenylalanine or tryptophan is absent in this CDR3, likely reflecting a read error. J is TRBJ1-2 and V is TRBV11-2; no clear D gene. The CDR3 runs to 13 residues. The germline V gene encodes CDR1 SGHAT and CDR2 FQNNGV. Trimming took off 5 bases at V and 6 bases at J, with 13 bases between the two ends. The CDR3, as DNA: TGTGCCAGCAGCCCAACCCGGGGTCATGGCTACACCTCC. Translation gives CASSPTRGHGYTS.

With regard to this clonotype: A much larger clone lies one base from this, so it may be a read error. The rearrangement uses TRBV4-1 and TRBJ1-5; 9 nucleotides match TRBD1. The J call may be mistaken, given a closer DNA end match to TRBJ2-3. The CDR3 has 16 amino acids. Germline lookup yields CDR1 MGHRA and CDR2 YSYEKL. The CDR3: CASSHTDRGRDQPQYF. CDR3 sequence (DNA): TGCGCCAGCAGCCATACGGACAGGGGAAGGGATCAGCCCCAGTATTTT.

The CDR3 DNA sequence: TGTGCCAGCAGCACCCATGTAGCCAGCTCCTACAATGAGCAGTTCTTC. This codes for CASSTHVASSYNEQFF. The V and J genes are TRBV11-2 and TRBJ2-1; D is unresolved. V was clipped by 5 bases and J by 0 bases, with 14 bases between them. CDR1 is SGHAT, CDR2 FQNNGV, per germline. CDR3 length: 16 residues.

On this clonotype itself: This may be a read error, as it is one base from a much larger clone. V is TRBV28 and J is TRBJ2-3, with 7 bases lining up with TRBD2. Germline CDR1 reads MDHEN; CDR2 reads SYDVKM. This CDR3 has 18 residues. Trimming removed 5 bases from V and 7 bases from J; junction bases left unmatched: 21. The DNA for the CDR3 is TGTGCCAGCAGTCCTGCTTTTAGCGGGCCTCTCGGGGCAAATACGCAGTATTTT. The encoded protein is CASSPAFSGPLGANTQYF.

Of note for this clonotype: This likely comes from a read error, as the CDR3 has no conserved phenylalanine or tryptophan at its end. V is TRBV4-2 and J is TRBJ2-5, with D perhaps TRBD2 (5 bases). Per the germline V gene, CDR1 is LGHNA and CDR2 is YNFKEQ. The CDR3 is 15 residues long. The CDR3: CASSQDGGTEDTQYL. The CDR3, as DNA: TGTGCCAGCAGCCAAGACGGAGGTACAGAAGATACCCAGTACCTC.

This clonotype was seen once. An end of the junction differs from the germline gene, which may be a read error. This chain uses TRBV6-2 or TRBV6-3 with TRBJ2-7, with TRBD1 matching 10 bases. Looked up from germline, CDR1 is MNHEY and CDR2 is SVGEGT. This CDR3 spans 16 amino acids. The DNA for the CDR3 is TGTGCCAGCAGTTCGTGCGGGACAGGGGTGTCCTATGAGCAGTACTTC. It specifies CASSSCGTGVSYEQYF.

The gene calls are TRBV5-1 and TRBJ2-1; TRBD1 might be the D (5 bases). V was trimmed by 3 bases and J by 9 bases, leaving 7 bases between them. CDR1 is SGHRS and CDR2 is YFSETQ in the germline V gene. The CDR3 sequence is 11 residues long. The DNA for the CDR3 is TGCGCCAGCAGCTCCGACAGTGAGCAGTTCTTC. Amino acids: CASSSDSEQFF.